Below are 3 T cell receptor beta chains sequenced from a single sample in a study of blood T cell repertoires in COVID-19. Only in-frame clones appear in the TCRdb table, and some are missing; sequencing was by immunoSEQ multiplex PCR. This sample carries about 78,000 clones, roughly 84% of them seen once, and the ten largest clones take 3% to 4.5%. Source material: peripheral blood. The origin of the receptors is a man in his fifties or sixties with acute or convalescent COVID-19.

The genes are TRBV6-1 and TRBJ1-2; D is unclear. Trimming removed 6 bases at V and 3 bases at J, with 14 bases between. The CDR3 spans 14 residues. CDR1 and CDR2 from the germline V gene are MNHNS and SASEGT. The DNA of the CDR3 is TGTGCCAGCAGAGACTCTATGGGAGACTATGGCTACACCTTC. It encodes CASRDSMGDYGYTF.

The chain carries TRBV28 and TRBJ1-6; 9 nucleotides line up with TRBD1. J was trimmed by 6 bases and V by 2 bases; bases with no gene match: 5. The CDR3 is 16 residues long. Germline CDR1 is MDHEN and CDR2 is SYDVKM. The chain's CDR3 is CASSLPTGGPNSPLHF. The CDR3 region has the DNA TGTGCCAGCAGTTTACCAACAGGGGGCCCTAATTCACCCCTCCACTTT.

The rearrangement links TRBV4-2 to TRBJ2-3; TRBD1 matches 9 bases. Germline V gene data show CDR1 as LGHNA and CDR2 as YNFKEQ. CDR3 length: 16 residues. Losses at the gene ends were 3 bases for V and 1 base for J; bases not matched to a gene: 5. In nucleotides, the CDR3 is TGTGCCAGCAGCCACCCACAGGGGGCAGGCACAGATACGCAGTATTTT. Protein: CASSHPQGAGTDTQYF.